This entry concerns a single TCR beta chain. Its antigen remains unknown. Here the CDR3 omits its conserved ending phenylalanine or tryptophan, so a read error is the likely source. The limits of the CDR3 on the DNA are not certain, so only TCRdb's listed CDR3 is given. Per germline, CDR1 LGHNT and CDR2 FRNRAP. A total of 18 residues make up the CDR3, ends included. This sample was included in a study of T cell repertoires in cytomegalovirus infection. Looking at the study overall: Evidence of both CMV infection and a matching HLA type came from public TCR beta signatures. Study conclusions and caveats: Totalled public TCR beta family frequency picked out people who carried CMV plus the relevant HLA. There were HLA-C-restricted CMV-specific TCR beta clonotypes dominating the ex vivo response.

In TCRdb, the reads were re-called with MiXCR into one record per CDR3 protein. The data hold around 530,000 distinct CDR3 sequences, with about 17% observed a single time. The sequencing input was CD8+ T cells from PBMCs. This receptor was obtained from a human donor in good health (CMV status not recorded). Some clones in this sample may be carry-over from other donors' samples. V and J are TRBV12-5 and TRBJ2-1; the table names TRBD1, a call not compared with the DNA. The CDR3 region is CASGFEAGFGVSYNEQLL.